This T cell receptor beta chain was profiled in a study of T cells after yellow fever vaccination. TCRdb re-called the 5' RACE reads through MiXCR, storing one row per CDR3 protein. The data show about 630,000 distinct CDR3 sequences, more than 9% seen once. The V gene lost 4 bases and the J gene lost 0 bases, with 15 bases spanning the gap. In germline, CDR1 is KGHDR, CDR2 SFDVKD. The CDR3 extends over 18 amino acids. This clonotype occurred once. Source: PBMCs, taken on the day of the yellow fever booster vaccination. This TCR derives from a man younger than 45 who received the YFV17D yellow fever vaccine. This chain links TRBV24-1 with TRBJ2-6, with D possibly matching TRBD2 (5 bases). This CDR3 reads CATSESGRGGSGANVLTF. The CDR3, as DNA: TGTGCCACCAGTGAGAGCGGCCGAGGAGGCTCTGGGGCCAACGTCCTGACTTTC.